This T cell receptor (beta chain) is drawn from a study of blood T cells in healthy people across ages. Whole-study findings and limits: Naive T cell percentage strongly correlated with TCR beta diversity. With age, beta diversity per million T cells declined roughly linearly, significantly by 40.

Those donating, healthy Caucasian individuals from Russia, were aged 6 to 90. The authors drew around 11 milliliters of peripheral blood from each donor. The authors ran a second PCR of about 6 to 11 cycles using a sample-barcoded 5' primer and a J-beta primer mix. Each CDR3 protein is one row after TCRdb ran MiXCR on the 5' RACE reads. Of about 1,500,000 distinct CDR3 sequences detected, 28% appear once; the ten largest clones hold 7.7%. This clonotype came up many times. Its target is not known. Compared with germline, one end of the junction differs, possibly owing to a read error. CDR3 length: 14 residues. Germline V lookup: CDR1 SGHAT, CDR2 FQNNGV.

J is TRBJ2-6 and V is TRBV11-2; D perhaps matches TRBD1 (6 bases). The TCR sequence derives from a woman younger than 45 in good health. Sample: blood. As DNA, the CDR3 is TGCGCCAGCAGCCTACAGGGTGGGGCCAACGTCCTGACTTTC. Its translation is CASSLQGGANVLTF.